This T cell receptor beta chain was recorded in a study of shared clonotypes between healthy human individuals. This clone was recorded a few times. Sequencing was performed with immunoSEQ multiplex PCR; in TCRdb, only in-frame clones are kept and a portion is missing. The sample has fewer than 1 million clones, 90% to 98% seen once. CD45RO negativity and positive selection for CCR7 defined naive CD8 cells, a population that excluded terminally differentiated effector memory CD45RA+ cells. The sample consisted of naive CD8+ T cells sorted from blood. The sequence derives from a man aged 30 to 45 in good health.

CDR3 bases: TGTGCCATCAGTGAGATACAAGGGATTTACAATGAGCAGTTCTTC. The encoded protein is CAISEIQGIYNEQFF. V is TRBV10-3 and J is TRBJ2-1; D call uncertain. This CDR3 contains 15 residues. Germline-derived CDR1 and CDR2 are ENHRY and SYGVKD. V was pared by 2 bases and J by 4 bases, with 12 bases between.